The rows below give T cell receptor beta chains drawn from one sample of a study of blood T cell repertoires in COVID-19. Clones were sequenced by immunoSEQ multiplex PCR, and TCRdb holds only the in-frame ones, with some missing. The sample holds about 68,000 clones, 75% to 90% seen once. Sequenced material: peripheral blood. The receptors here all came from a man between 25 and 39 years old with acute or convalescent COVID-19. CDR3s include the opening cysteine and the closing phenylalanine or tryptophan. Each record gives: D gene, clone size, J gene, V gene, CDR3 length, CDR3 protein, CDR3 DNA. D genes are given only for firm matches. Clone sizes are given selectively: once, few, many, or a class where the clone is expanded.

d_call: -; clone_size: -; j_call: TRBJ1-2; v_call: TRBV24-1; cdr3_length: 12; cdr3_aa: CATSVGLGGYTF; cdr3_nt: TGTGCCACCAGCGTGGGCCTTGGAGGCTACACCTTC
d_call: -; clone_size: -; j_call: TRBJ2-7; v_call: TRBV14; cdr3_length: 12; cdr3_aa: CASSPVGYEQYF; cdr3_nt: TGTGCCAGCAGCCCGGTTGGTTACGAGCAGTACTTC
d_call: TRBD1; clone_size: once; j_call: TRBJ1-2; v_call: TRBV5-1; cdr3_length: 13; cdr3_aa: CASSSGTDYGYTF; cdr3_nt: TGCGCCAGCAGCTCGGGGACAGACTATGGCTACACCTTC
d_call: -; clone_size: -; j_call: TRBJ2-2; v_call: TRBV28; cdr3_length: 15; cdr3_aa: CASRWGGGVDGELFF; cdr3_nt: TGTGCCAGCCGATGGGGAGGAGGGGTCGACGGGGAGCTGTTTTTT
d_call: TRBD2; clone_size: -; j_call: TRBJ2-7; v_call: TRBV9; cdr3_length: 15; cdr3_aa: CASSEAPGLVYEQYF; cdr3_nt: TGTGCCAGCAGCGAAGCCCCGGGACTAGTATACGAGCAGTACTTC
d_call: TRBD2; clone_size: -; j_call: TRBJ2-3; v_call: TRBV6-1; cdr3_length: 15; cdr3_aa: CASSEPAGGTDTQYF; cdr3_nt: TGTGCCAGCAGTGAACCGGCGGGAGGCACAGATACGCAGTATTTT
d_call: TRBD1; clone_size: -; j_call: TRBJ2-1; v_call: TRBV5-4; cdr3_length: 14; cdr3_aa: CASSSPNRGREQFF; cdr3_nt: TGTGCCAGCAGCTCCCCTAACAGGGGGCGTGAGCAGTTCTTC
d_call: TRBD2; clone_size: -; j_call: TRBJ2-7; v_call: TRBV6-1; cdr3_length: 14; cdr3_aa: CASSEREASYEQYF; cdr3_nt: TGTGCCAGCAGTGAGCGGGAGGCGAGCTACGAGCAGTACTTC
d_call: -; clone_size: -; j_call: TRBJ2-2; v_call: TRBV13; cdr3_length: 15; cdr3_aa: CASSAGVLDTGELFF; cdr3_nt: TGTGCCAGCAGCGCAGGGGTACTCGACACCGGGGAGCTGTTTTTT
d_call: -; clone_size: -; j_call: TRBJ1-6; v_call: TRBV30; cdr3_length: 13; cdr3_aa: CAWTPNRNSPLHF; cdr3_nt: TGTGCCTGGACTCCGAACAGGAATTCACCCCTCCACTTT
d_call: TRBD1; clone_size: once; j_call: TRBJ2-3; v_call: TRBV2; cdr3_length: 16; cdr3_aa: CASRAGQAGYTDTQYF; cdr3_nt: TGTGCCAGCAGGGCGGGACAGGCAGGCTACACAGATACGCAGTATTTT
d_call: TRBD1; clone_size: -; j_call: TRBJ2-7; v_call: TRBV10-1; cdr3_length: 15; cdr3_aa: CASPGRDRVDYEQYF; cdr3_nt: TGCGCCAGCCCTGGAAGGGACAGGGTAGACTACGAGCAGTACTTC
d_call: -; clone_size: -; j_call: TRBJ2-1; v_call: TRBV15; cdr3_length: 15; cdr3_aa: CATSSGQGGSNEQFF; cdr3_nt: TGTGCCACCAGCAGTGGCCAGGGAGGTTCCAATGAGCAGTTCTTC
d_call: -; clone_size: -; j_call: TRBJ1-1; v_call: TRBV2; cdr3_length: 13; cdr3_aa: CATDQGTGTEAFF; cdr3_nt: TGTGCCACCGACCAGGGTACAGGGACTGAAGCTTTCTTT
d_call: -; clone_size: -; j_call: TRBJ2-1; v_call: TRBV5-1; cdr3_length: 14; cdr3_aa: CASSRDSTVNEQFF; cdr3_nt: TGCGCCAGCAGCCGGGACTCCACGGTCAATGAGCAGTTCTTC
d_call: TRBD1; clone_size: -; j_call: TRBJ2-1; v_call: TRBV11-3; cdr3_length: 13; cdr3_aa: CASRGQGYNEQFF; cdr3_nt: TGTGCCAGCAGGGGACAGGGCTACAATGAGCAGTTCTTC
d_call: -; clone_size: -; j_call: TRBJ2-3; v_call: TRBV11-2; cdr3_length: 16; cdr3_aa: CASSFGQNPSTDTQYF; cdr3_nt: TGTGCCAGCAGCTTCGGACAGAATCCTAGCACAGATACGCAGTATTTT
d_call: -; clone_size: -; j_call: TRBJ1-5; v_call: TRBV18; cdr3_length: 16; cdr3_aa: CASSPGLGIETQPQHF; cdr3_nt: TGTGCCAGCTCACCGGGGCTAGGCATAGAAACTCAGCCCCAGCATTTT
d_call: -; clone_size: -; j_call: TRBJ2-5; v_call: TRBV7-2; cdr3_length: 13; cdr3_aa: CASSYGQQETQYF; cdr3_nt: TGTGCCAGCAGCTATGGACAACAAGAGACCCAGTACTTC
d_call: TRBD2; clone_size: -; j_call: TRBJ2-4; v_call: TRBV19; cdr3_length: 13; cdr3_aa: CASSKREVDIQYF; cdr3_nt: TGTGCCAGTAGTAAGCGGGAGGTAGACATTCAGTACTTC
d_call: TRBD2; clone_size: -; j_call: TRBJ2-2; v_call: TRBV11-2; cdr3_length: 17; cdr3_aa: CASSSLSGGLNTGELFF; cdr3_nt: TGTGCCAGCAGCTCACTTAGCGGGGGGCTAAACACCGGGGAGCTGTTTTTT
d_call: -; clone_size: -; j_call: TRBJ1-3; v_call: TRBV30; cdr3_length: 10; cdr3_aa: CLNSGNTIYF; cdr3_nt: TGTCTTAACTCTGGAAACACCATATATTTT
d_call: TRBD1; clone_size: few; j_call: TRBJ1-5; v_call: TRBV28; cdr3_length: 15; cdr3_aa: CASSPDRGHNQPQHF; cdr3_nt: TGTGCCAGCAGTCCGGACAGGGGGCATAATCAGCCCCAGCATTTT
d_call: -; clone_size: -; j_call: TRBJ2-1; v_call: TRBV7-3; cdr3_length: 16; cdr3_aa: CASSFHTGRGYNEQFF; cdr3_nt: TGTGCCAGCAGCTTCCATACAGGGCGTGGCTACAATGAGCAGTTCTTC
d_call: -; clone_size: -; j_call: TRBJ1-2; v_call: TRBV21-1; cdr3_length: 12; cdr3_aa: CASSPNFPGYTF; cdr3_nt: TGTGCCAGCAGCCCTAATTTCCCTGGCTACACCTTC
d_call: TRBD2; clone_size: -; j_call: TRBJ2-1; v_call: TRBV6-9; cdr3_length: 14; cdr3_aa: CASSFQREDNEQFF; cdr3_nt: TGTGCCAGCAGTTTCCAGCGGGAGGACAATGAGCAGTTCTTC